This T cell receptor beta chain was observed in a study of identical twins. Broader study findings: Clonotypes of the beta chain that were abundant in cord blood carried fewer insertions (memory repertoires showed none). An excess of low generation probability was shown by twin-shared out-of-frame alpha sequences.

All donors were healthy, and all were Caucasian. After template switching added a universal primer site, the resulting cDNA carried unique molecular identifiers. TCRdb itself ran the 5' RACE reads through MiXCR, one entry per CDR3 protein. The sample has around 570,000 distinct CDR3 sequences, around a tenth seen once. With respect to this clonotype: Antigen: not known.

Separately, the same data were catalogued under a study of yellow fever vaccine responses in identical twins.

The sequence was obtained from a woman aged 18-30 years in good health. Sequencing was carried out using PBMCs.

CDR3 bases: TGCAGTGCTAGCAAGCAGGGAATTACCTACGAGCAGTACTTC. Its protein is CSASKQGITYEQYF. The rearrangement joins TRBV20-1 to TRBJ2-7; D possibly corresponds to TRBD1 (5 bases). CDR1 and CDR2 (germline): DFQATT, SNEGSKA (reference sequence). Trimming removed 3 bases at V and 2 bases at J, with 14 bases between. This CDR3 spans 14 amino acids.